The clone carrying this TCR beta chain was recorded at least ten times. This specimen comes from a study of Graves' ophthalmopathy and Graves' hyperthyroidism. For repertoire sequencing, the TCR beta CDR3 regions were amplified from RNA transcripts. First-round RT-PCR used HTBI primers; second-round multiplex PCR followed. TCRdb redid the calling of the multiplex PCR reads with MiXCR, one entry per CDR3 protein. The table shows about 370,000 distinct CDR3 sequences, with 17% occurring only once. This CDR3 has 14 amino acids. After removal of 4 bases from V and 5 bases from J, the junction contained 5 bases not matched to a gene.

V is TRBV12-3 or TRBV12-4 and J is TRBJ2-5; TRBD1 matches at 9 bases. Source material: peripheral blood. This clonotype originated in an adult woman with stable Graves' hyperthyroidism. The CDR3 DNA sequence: TGTGCCAGCAGTTCCTGGACAGGGGAGGAGACCCAGTACTTC. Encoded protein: CASSSWTGEETQYF.